These T cell receptor beta chains were read from a single sample in a study of cytomegalovirus exposure and HLA in healthy donors. Sequencing used immunoSEQ multiplex PCR; TCRdb keeps in-frame clones, though not all of them. Of about 63,000 clones in the sample, roughly 90% are singletons; the top ten hold around 1.2%. Sequencing input: PBMCs. The source is a woman in her late teens or twenties in good health and CMV-seronegative. Each CDR3 is given with its conserved first and last residue.

j_call v_call cdr3_aa
TRBJ2-2 TRBV7-6 CASSLMAGESRELFF
TRBJ2-5 TRBV11-2 CASSPSGRAGETQYF
TRBJ1-1 TRBV6-6 CASSYSQNTEAFF
TRBJ2-2 TRBV4-2 CASSQDIRGDRAGELFF
TRBJ2-6 TRBV28 CASSKRTAIISGANVLTF
TRBJ2-2 TRBV7-2 CASSSAGQGVTGELFF
TRBJ2-7 TRBV5-6 CASSNSGGLGEQYF
TRBJ2-3 TRBV7-2 CASSRTSGGATDTQYF
TRBJ2-5 TRBV4-1 CASSPTLAQRETQYF
TRBJ1-3 TRBV27 CASSLGLGNTIYF
TRBJ2-1 TRBV7-6 CASSPPGQGFRNEQFF
TRBJ2-5 TRBV14 CASSPGWLETQYF
TRBJ1-1 TRBV7-9 CASSFGEGGPEAFF
TRBJ1-5 TRBV15 CATSPAGNQPQHF
TRBJ2-7 TRBV7-8 CASSLGGTASYEQYF
TRBJ1-3 TRBV2 CAVGQGRGDTIYF
TRBJ1-2 TRBV30 CAWRGRDGYTF
TRBJ1-1 TRBV4-2 CASSHTGGRTNTEAFF
TRBJ1-5 TRBV7-9 CASSLEGGQPQHF
TRBJ1-1 TRBV29-1 CSVERPGNTEAFF
TRBJ1-2 TRBV6-4 CASSDSFRTGGYGYTF
TRBJ1-5 TRBV28 CASTSSAGTGGSQPQHF
TRBJ2-1 TRBV27 CASSLTFGQGTYNEQFF
TRBJ2-1 TRBV4-2 CASSQDVGSSGGYEQFF
TRBJ1-5 TRBV30 CAWSHQGNQPQHF
TRBJ1-2 TRBV5-4 CASSLEAEEGYTF
TRBJ2-5 TRBV5-1 CASSFTSQETQYF
TRBJ1-2 TRBV10-2 CASSEWGQGAFGYTF
TRBJ2-1 TRBV19 CASIGGYNEQFF
TRBJ2-3 TRBV28 CASSSPSPSDTQYF